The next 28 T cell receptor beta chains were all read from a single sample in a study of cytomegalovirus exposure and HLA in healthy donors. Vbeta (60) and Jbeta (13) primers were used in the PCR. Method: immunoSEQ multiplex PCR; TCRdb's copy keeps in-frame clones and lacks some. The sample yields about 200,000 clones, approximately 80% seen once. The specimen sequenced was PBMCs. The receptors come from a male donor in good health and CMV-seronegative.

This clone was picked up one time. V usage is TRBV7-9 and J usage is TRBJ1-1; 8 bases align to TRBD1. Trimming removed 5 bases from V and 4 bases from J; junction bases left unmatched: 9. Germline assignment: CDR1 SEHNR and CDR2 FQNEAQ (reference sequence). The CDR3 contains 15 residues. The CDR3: CASSRRQGKGTEAFF. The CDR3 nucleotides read TGTGCCAGCAGCCGTAGACAGGGGAAAGGCACTGAAGCTTTCTTT.

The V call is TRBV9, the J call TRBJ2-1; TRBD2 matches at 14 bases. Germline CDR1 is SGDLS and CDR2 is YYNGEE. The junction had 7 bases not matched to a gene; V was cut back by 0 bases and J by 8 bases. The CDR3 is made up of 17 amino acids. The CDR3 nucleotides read TGTGCCAGCAGCGTAGGGAGGACTAGCGGGAGGTTAGATGAGCAGTTCTTC. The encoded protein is CASSVGRTSGRLDEQFF.

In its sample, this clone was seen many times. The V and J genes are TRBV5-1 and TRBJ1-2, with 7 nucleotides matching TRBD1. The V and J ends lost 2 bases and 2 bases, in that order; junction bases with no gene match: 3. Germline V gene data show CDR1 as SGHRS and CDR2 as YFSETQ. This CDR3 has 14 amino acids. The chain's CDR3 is CASSFAGGNYGYTF. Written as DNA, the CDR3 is TGCGCCAGCAGCTTCGCAGGGGGAAACTATGGCTACACCTTC.

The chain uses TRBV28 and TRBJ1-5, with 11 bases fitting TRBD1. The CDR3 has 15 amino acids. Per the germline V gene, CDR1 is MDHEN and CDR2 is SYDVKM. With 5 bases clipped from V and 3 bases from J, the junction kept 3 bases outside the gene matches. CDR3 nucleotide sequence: TGTGCCAGCAGTCCGGACAGGGGGCACAATCAGCCCCAGCATTTT. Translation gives CASSPDRGHNQPQHF.

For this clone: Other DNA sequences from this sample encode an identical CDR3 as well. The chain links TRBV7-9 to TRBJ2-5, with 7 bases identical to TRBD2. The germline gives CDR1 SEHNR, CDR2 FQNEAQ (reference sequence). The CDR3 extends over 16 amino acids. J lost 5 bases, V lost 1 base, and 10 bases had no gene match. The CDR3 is CASSLVLAGVVETQYF. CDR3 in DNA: TGTGCCAGCAGCTTAGTGCTGGCGGGAGTTGTGGAGACCCAGTACTTC.

In DNA form, the CDR3 reads TGTGCCAGCAGTAGCAGACCGGGACTAGCGGGTTACGAGCAGTACTTC. Translation: CASSSRPGLAGYEQYF. The chain couples TRBV14 to TRBJ2-7; 12 bases fit TRBD2. The V segment lost 6 bases and the J segment 4 bases; nucleotides outside the gene matches: 10. This CDR3 comprises 16 residues. Germline V CDR1 and CDR2: SGHDN, FVKESK. Filled out from reference TRBV14 and TRBJ2-7, the complete variable domain reads EAGVTQFPSHSVIEKGQTVTLRCDPISGHDNLYWYRRVMGKEIKFLLHFVKESKQDESGMPNNRFLAERTGGTYSTLKVQPAELEDSGVYFCASSSRPGLAGYEQYFGPGTRLTVT.

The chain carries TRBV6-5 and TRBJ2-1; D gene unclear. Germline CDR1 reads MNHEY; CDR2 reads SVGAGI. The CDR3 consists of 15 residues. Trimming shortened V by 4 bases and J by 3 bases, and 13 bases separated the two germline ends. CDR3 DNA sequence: TGTGCCAGCAGTTTGGAACTATCGAGCTACAATGAGCAGTTCTTC. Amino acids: CASSLELSSYNEQFF.

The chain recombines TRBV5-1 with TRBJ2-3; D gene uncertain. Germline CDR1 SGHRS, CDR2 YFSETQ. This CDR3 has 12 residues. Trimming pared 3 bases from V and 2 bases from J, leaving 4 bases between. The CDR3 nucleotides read TGCGCCAGCAGCTCAAACACAGATACGCAGTATTTT. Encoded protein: CASSSNTDTQYF. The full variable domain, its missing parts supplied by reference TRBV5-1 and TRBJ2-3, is KAGVTQTPRYLIKTRGQQVTLSCSPISGHRSVSWYQQTPGQGLQFLFEYFSETQRNKGNFPGRFSGRQFSNSRSEMNVSTLELGDSALYLCASSSNTDTQYFGPGTRLTVL.

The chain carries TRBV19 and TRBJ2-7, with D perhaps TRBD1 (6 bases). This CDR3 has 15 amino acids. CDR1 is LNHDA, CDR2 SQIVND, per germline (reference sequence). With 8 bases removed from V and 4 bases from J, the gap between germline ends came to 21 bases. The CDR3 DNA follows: TGTGCCAGTGCTACGTCCGGTGGGACAATATACGAGCAGTACTTC. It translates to CASATSGGTIYEQYF. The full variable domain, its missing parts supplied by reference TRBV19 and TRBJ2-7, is DGGITQSPKYLFRKEGQNVTLSCEQNLNHDAMYWYRQDPGQGLRLIYYSQIVNDFQKGDIAEGYSVSREKKESFPLTVTSAQKNPTAFYLCASATSGGTIYEQYFGPGTRLTVT.

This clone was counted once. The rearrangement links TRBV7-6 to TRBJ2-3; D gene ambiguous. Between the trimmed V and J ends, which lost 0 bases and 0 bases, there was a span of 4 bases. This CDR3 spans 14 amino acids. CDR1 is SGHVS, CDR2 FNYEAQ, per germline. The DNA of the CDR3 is TGTGCCAGCAGCTTAGCGGCAAGCACAGATACGCAGTATTTT. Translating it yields CASSLAASTDTQYF.

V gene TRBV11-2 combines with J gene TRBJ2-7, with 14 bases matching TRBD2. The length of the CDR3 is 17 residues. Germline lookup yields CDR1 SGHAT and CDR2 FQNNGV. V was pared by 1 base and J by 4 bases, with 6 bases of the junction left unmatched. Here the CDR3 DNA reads TGTGCCAGCAGCTTAGTAGGGACTAGCGGGAGACGGTACGAGCAGTACTTC. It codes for CASSLVGTSGRRYEQYF.

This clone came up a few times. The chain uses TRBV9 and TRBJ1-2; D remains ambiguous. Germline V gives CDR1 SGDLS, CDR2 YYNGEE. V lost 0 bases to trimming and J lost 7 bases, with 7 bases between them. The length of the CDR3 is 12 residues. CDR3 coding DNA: TGTGCCAGCAGCGTAGGAACGGGTGGCTACACCTTC. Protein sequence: CASSVGTGGYTF.

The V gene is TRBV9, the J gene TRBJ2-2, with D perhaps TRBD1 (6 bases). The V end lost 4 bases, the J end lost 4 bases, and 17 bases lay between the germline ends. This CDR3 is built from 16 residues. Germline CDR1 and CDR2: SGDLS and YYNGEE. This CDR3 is CASSSPGQDLTGELFF. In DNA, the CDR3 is TGTGCCAGCAGCAGTCCGGGACAAGATCTCACCGGGGAGCTGTTTTTT. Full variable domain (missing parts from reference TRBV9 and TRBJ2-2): DSGVTQTPKHLITATGQRVTLRCSPRSGDLSVYWYQQSLDQGLQFLIQYYNGEERAKGNILERFSAQQFPDLHSELNLSSLELGDSALYFCASSSPGQDLTGELFFGEGSRLTVL.

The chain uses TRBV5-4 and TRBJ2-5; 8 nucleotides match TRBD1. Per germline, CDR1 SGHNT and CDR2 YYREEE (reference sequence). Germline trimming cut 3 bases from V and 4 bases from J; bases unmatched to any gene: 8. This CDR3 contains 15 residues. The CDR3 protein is CASSSEYGQGETQYF. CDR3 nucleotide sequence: TGTGCCAGCAGCTCCGAATATGGACAGGGAGAGACCCAGTACTTC.

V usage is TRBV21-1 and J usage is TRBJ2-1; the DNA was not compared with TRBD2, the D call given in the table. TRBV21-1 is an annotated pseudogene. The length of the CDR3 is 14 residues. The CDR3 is CARALAGERNEQFF. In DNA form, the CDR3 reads TGTGCCAGGGCCCTAGCGGGAGAGCGGAATGAGCAGTTCTTC.

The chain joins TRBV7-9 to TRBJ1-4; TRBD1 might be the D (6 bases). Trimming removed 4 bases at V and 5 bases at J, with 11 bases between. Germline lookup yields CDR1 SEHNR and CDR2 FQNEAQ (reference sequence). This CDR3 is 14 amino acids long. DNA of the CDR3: TGTGCCAGCAGCTCACAGGGCTTAAATGAAAAACTGTTTTTT. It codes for CASSSQGLNEKLFF.

The CDR3 DNA reads TGTGCCAGTAGTGTGGACAGGGGGGCCACCGGGGAGCTGTTTTTT. Its translation: CASSVDRGATGELFF. The chain employs TRBV19 and TRBJ2-2; 10 bases agree with TRBD1. The CDR3 is 15 amino acids. Looked up from germline, CDR1 is LNHDA and CDR2 is SQIVND (reference sequence). J was trimmed by 4 bases and V by 5 bases; bases with no gene match: 4.

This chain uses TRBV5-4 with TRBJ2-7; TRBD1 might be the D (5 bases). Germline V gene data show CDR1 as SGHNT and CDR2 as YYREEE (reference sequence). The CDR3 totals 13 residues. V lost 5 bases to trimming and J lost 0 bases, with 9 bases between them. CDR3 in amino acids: CASSKTDSYEQYF. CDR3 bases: TGTGCCAGCAGTAAGACAGACTCCTACGAGCAGTACTTC.

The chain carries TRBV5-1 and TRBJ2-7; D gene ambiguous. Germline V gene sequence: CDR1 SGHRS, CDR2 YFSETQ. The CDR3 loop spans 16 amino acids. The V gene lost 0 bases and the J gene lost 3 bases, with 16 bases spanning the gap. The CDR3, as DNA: TGCGCCAGCAGCTTGGTAAGCTTAAAAGGAGACTACGAGCAGTACTTC. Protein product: CASSLVSLKGDYEQYF. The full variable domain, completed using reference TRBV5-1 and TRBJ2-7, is KAGVTQTPRYLIKTRGQQVTLSCSPISGHRSVSWYQQTPGQGLQFLFEYFSETQRNKGNFPGRFSGRQFSNSRSEMNVSTLELGDSALYLCASSLVSLKGDYEQYFGPGTRLTVT.

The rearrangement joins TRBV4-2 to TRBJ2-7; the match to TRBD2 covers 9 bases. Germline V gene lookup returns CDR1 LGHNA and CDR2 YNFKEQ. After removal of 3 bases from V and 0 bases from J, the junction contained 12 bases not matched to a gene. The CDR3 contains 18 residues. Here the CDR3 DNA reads TGTGCCAGCAGCCAGGACCCGGTGGGAGCGGGAGGCTCCTACGAGCAGTACTTC. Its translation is CASSQDPVGAGGSYEQYF.

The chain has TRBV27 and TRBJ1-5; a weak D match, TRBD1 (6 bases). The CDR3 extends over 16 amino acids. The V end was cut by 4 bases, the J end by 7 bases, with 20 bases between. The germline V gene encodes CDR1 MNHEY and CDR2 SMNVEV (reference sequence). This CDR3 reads CASSSRTATTGQPQHF. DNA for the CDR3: TGTGCCAGCAGTTCTCGGACAGCCACTACAGGACAGCCCCAGCATTTT.

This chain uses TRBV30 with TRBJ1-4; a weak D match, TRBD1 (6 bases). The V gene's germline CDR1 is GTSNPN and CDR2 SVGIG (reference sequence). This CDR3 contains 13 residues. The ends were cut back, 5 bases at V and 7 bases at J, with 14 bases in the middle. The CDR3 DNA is TGTGCCTGGGGTGCCGTACAGGGTGAAAAACTGTTTTTT. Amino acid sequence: CAWGAVQGEKLFF. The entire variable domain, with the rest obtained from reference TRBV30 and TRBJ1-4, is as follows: SQTIHQWPATLVQPVGSPLSLECTVEGTSNPNLYWYRQAAGRGLQLLFYSVGIGQISSEVPQNLSASRPQDRQFILSSKKLLLSDSGFYLCAWGAVQGEKLFFGSGTQLSVL.

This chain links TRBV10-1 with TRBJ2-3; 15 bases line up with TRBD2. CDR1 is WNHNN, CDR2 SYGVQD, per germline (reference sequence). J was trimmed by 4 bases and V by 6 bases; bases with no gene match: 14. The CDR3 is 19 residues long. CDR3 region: CASSSDGLAGGPNADTQYF. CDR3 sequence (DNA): TGCGCCAGCAGCTCCGACGGACTAGCGGGAGGGCCGAACGCAGATACGCAGTATTTT.

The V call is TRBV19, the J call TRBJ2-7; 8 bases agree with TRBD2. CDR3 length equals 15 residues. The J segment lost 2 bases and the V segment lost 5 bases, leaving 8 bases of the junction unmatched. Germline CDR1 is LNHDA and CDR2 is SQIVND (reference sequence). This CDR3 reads CASSPGTRYTYEQYF. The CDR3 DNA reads TGTGCCAGTAGTCCAGGGACTAGATATACCTACGAGCAGTACTTC. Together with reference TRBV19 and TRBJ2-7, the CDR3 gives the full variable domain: DGGITQSPKYLFRKEGQNVTLSCEQNLNHDAMYWYRQDPGQGLRLIYYSQIVNDFQKGDIAEGYSVSREKKESFPLTVTSAQKNPTAFYLCASSPGTRYTYEQYFGPGTRLTVT.

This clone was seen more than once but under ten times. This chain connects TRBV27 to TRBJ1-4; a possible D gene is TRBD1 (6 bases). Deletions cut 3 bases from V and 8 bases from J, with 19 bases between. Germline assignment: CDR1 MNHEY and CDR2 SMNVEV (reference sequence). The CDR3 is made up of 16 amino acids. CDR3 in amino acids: CASSFFATGQREKLFF. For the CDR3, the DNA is TGTGCCAGCAGTTTTTTTGCAACAGGGCAACGGGAAAAACTGTTTTTT.

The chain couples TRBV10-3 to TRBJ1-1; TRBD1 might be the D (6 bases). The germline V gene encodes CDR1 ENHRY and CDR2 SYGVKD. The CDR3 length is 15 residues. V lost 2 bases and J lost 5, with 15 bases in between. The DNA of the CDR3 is TGTGCCATCAGTGAGAATAAAAACAGGGTGACTGAAGCTTTCTTT. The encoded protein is CAISENKNRVTEAFF.

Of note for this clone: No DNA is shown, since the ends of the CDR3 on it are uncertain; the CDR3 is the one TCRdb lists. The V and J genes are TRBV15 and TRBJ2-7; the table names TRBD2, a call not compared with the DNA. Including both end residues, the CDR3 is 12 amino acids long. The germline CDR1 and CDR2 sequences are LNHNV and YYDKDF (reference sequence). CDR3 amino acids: CATSRVAGGTYF.

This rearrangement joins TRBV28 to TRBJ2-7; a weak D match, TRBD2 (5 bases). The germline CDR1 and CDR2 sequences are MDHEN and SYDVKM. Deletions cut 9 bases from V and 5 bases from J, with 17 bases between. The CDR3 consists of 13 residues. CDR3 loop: CARLVRGFHEQYF. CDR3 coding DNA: TGTGCCAGGCTCGTACGGGGTTTTCACGAGCAGTACTTC.